This passage covers 5 T cell receptor beta chains from one sample sequenced in a study of blood T cell repertoires in COVID-19. Some clones are missing from TCRdb's copy, which holds only in-frame ones; the method was immunoSEQ multiplex PCR. The repertoire includes approximately 200,000 clones, approximately 90% of them detected once, and 1.2% sits in the top ten. The sequencing input was PBMCs or T cells enriched from blood (not recorded which). These receptors originate from a man younger than 45 who had recovered from COVID-19.

The chain is built from TRBV21-1 and TRBJ2-1; the table's TRBD2 call for D was not verified on the DNA. TRBV21-1 is shown as a pseudogene. The CDR3 is 14 residues long. The CDR3 is CASGVAGTYNEQFF. The CDR3 bases are TGTGCCAGCGGAGTGGCGGGAACTTACAATGAGCAGTTCTTC.

This chain uses TRBV30 with TRBJ2-5; TRBD2 matches 8 bases. Germline CDR1 GTSNPN, CDR2 SVGIG (reference sequence). This CDR3 region has 14 residues. V was pared by 3 bases and J by 5 bases, with 8 bases of the junction left unmatched. The DNA of the CDR3 is TGTGCCTGGAGCACGGGAGGGCAGGGGGAGACCCAGTACTTC. This translates into CAWSTGGQGETQYF.

The chain combines TRBV5-6 with TRBJ2-3, with 12 bases identical to TRBD2. The V and J ends lost 2 bases and 3 bases, in that order; junction bases with no gene match: 7. The CDR3 length is 17 residues. Germline CDR1 and CDR2: SGHDT and YYEEEE. This CDR3 reads CASSFPSGRVLTDTQYF. CDR3 coding DNA: TGTGCCAGCAGCTTCCCTAGCGGGAGGGTACTTACAGATACGCAGTATTTT.

The chain links TRBV7-2 to TRBJ1-2, with TRBD1 identical over 8 bases. The germline V gene encodes CDR1 SGHTA and CDR2 FQGNSA. V lost 0 bases to trimming and J lost 4 bases; unmatched junction nucleotides: 1. The CDR3 has 14 amino acids. CDR3 protein: CASSLATGGYGYTF. DNA for the CDR3: TGTGCCAGCAGCTTAGCAACAGGGGGCTATGGCTACACCTTC.

This rearrangement joins TRBV2 to TRBJ1-5; D is uncertain. From germline, CDR1 is SNHLY and CDR2 FYNNEI. Between the trimmed V and J ends, which lost 6 bases and 0 bases, there was a span of 9 bases. The CDR3 spans 14 residues. The CDR3 DNA reads as TGTGCCAGCAGCGGGGATAATAGCAATCAGCCCCAGCATTTT. It codes for CASSGDNSNQPQHF.